These 17 T cell receptor beta chains were sequenced from one sample in a study of cytomegalovirus exposure and HLA in healthy donors (TCRdb year 2017). The protocol used for the library was the immunoSEQ multiplex PCR assay. A mixture of 60 forward primers for TCR Vbeta segments and 13 reverse primers for TCR Jbeta segments was used in the multiplex PCR. Sourced from immuneACCESS, this table was stored by TCRdb with only in-frame sequences that have V and J called. A share of the clones is absent; for the studies checked, an unresolved V gene accounts for under half, and the remainder has no known explanation. Present in this sample are 150,000 or so clones, less than 90% of which were seen just once. Of the sample, about 4% is held by the ten largest clones. The material sequenced was PBMCs. The receptors were gathered from a man aged 50 to 59 in good health and CMV-seropositive.

This chain uses TRBV7-2 with TRBJ1-6, with D uncertain. The CDR3 length is 11 residues. Germline values: CDR1 SGHTA, CDR2 FQGNSA. The V end was cut by 4 bases, the J end by 9 bases, with 4 bases between. The CDR3 DNA sequence: TGTGCCAGCAGCTCGGGTTCACCCCTCCACTTT. Translation: CASSSGSPLHF.

This chain links TRBV27 with TRBJ1-2, with D possibly TRBD1 on 6 matching bases. Trimming shortened V by 3 bases and J by 4 bases, and 18 bases separated the two germline ends. Germline V gene lookup returns CDR1 MNHEY and CDR2 SMNVEV (reference sequence). The CDR3 is 16 amino acids. The CDR3 loop reads CASSLYRGHTIYGYTF. As DNA, the CDR3 is TGTGCCAGCAGTTTGTACCGGGGACATACTATCTATGGCTACACCTTC.

The genes are TRBV19 and TRBJ1-5, with D possibly TRBD1 on 5 matching bases. Germline CDR1 LNHDA, CDR2 SQIVND (reference sequence). The germline V and J ends were trimmed by 6 bases and 0 bases, with 15 bases remaining between them. The CDR3 consists of 16 residues. CDR3 loop: CASSIRGALSNQPQHF. The CDR3 nucleotides read TGTGCCAGTAGCATAAGGGGTGCCCTTAGCAATCAGCCCCAGCATTTT. The full variable domain, with the rest looked up from reference TRBV19 and TRBJ1-5, is DGGITQSPKYLFRKEGQNVTLSCEQNLNHDAMYWYRQDPGQGLRLIYYSQIVNDFQKGDIAEGYSVSREKKESFPLTVTSAQKNPTAFYLCASSIRGALSNQPQHFGDGTRLSIL.

This chain connects TRBV30 to TRBJ2-3, with TRBD2 identical over 8 bases. With V trimmed by 0 bases and J by 5 bases, 7 bases remained unmatched. CDR3 size: 15 residues. Germline V gene lookup returns CDR1 GTSNPN and CDR2 SVGIG (reference sequence). The CDR3, as DNA: TGTGCCTGGAGTGTACGGGGCGGGAGGCGAGATACGCAGTATTTT. Translation: CAWSVRGGRRDTQYF.

V usage is TRBV28 and J usage is TRBJ2-2, with 7 bases matching TRBD1. The V gene's germline CDR1 is MDHEN and CDR2 SYDVKM. Germline trimming cut 5 bases from V and 6 bases from J; bases unmatched to any gene: 9. The CDR3 is made up of 15 amino acids. The CDR3 DNA is TGTGCCAGCAGTCCCAACAGGGGTGTGTCCGGGGAGCTGTTTTTT. Translated: CASSPNRGVSGELFF.

The V call is TRBV7-7, the J call TRBJ2-1, with a weak D call TRBD2 (5 bases). CDR1 is SSHAT, CDR2 FNYEAQ, per germline (reference sequence). Trimming took 1 base from V and 8 from J, leaving 9 bases between them. CDR3 length: 13 amino acids. Written as DNA, the CDR3 is TGTGCCAGCAGCTTAGAATGGGGAGATGAGCAGTTCTTC. Amino acid sequence: CASSLEWGDEQFF.

On this clone: Sequence at one end of the junction differs from germline and may be a read error. The gene calls are TRBV28 and TRBJ2-5; 12 nucleotides align to TRBD2. Germline values: CDR1 MDHEN, CDR2 SYDVKM. The CDR3 consists of 20 residues. The CDR3 nucleotides read TGTGCCAGCAGCTTATGGTCTAGCGGGGGGGCCATTGAAGGCCAAGAGACCCAGTACTTC. Its translation: CASSLWSSGGAIEGQETQYF.

The V gene is TRBV7-3, the J gene TRBJ2-1; 8 bases match TRBD1. Germline V gene lookup returns CDR1 SGHTA and CDR2 FQGTGA. CDR3 length equals 15 residues. Trimming at V came to 5 bases and at J to 6 bases, leaving 9 bases not matched to a gene. Written as DNA, the CDR3 is TGTGCCAGCAGCATTCCGGGACAGGATATCAATGAGCAGTTCTTC. Encoded protein: CASSIPGQDINEQFF.

In its sample, this clone was seen a few times. The junction departs from the called germline gene at one end, perhaps through a read error. V and J are TRBV7-9 and TRBJ1-2; D is undetermined. Germline CDR1 reads SEHNR; CDR2 reads FQNEAQ (reference sequence). CDR3 size: 12 residues. CDR3: CSSSFGLDGYTF. The CDR3, as DNA: TGTTCCAGCAGCTTCGGTCTGGATGGCTACACCTTC.

In regard to this clone: This CDR3 is also generated by other DNA sequences in the sample. The chain has TRBV5-1 and TRBJ2-5; 9 nucleotides line up with TRBD1. Per germline, CDR1 SGHRS and CDR2 YFSETQ. The CDR3 extends over 15 amino acids. J gave up 2 bases and V 0 bases, and 2 bases lay outside the gene matches. In nucleotides, the CDR3 is TGCGCCAGCAGCTTGGACAGGGGGCATCAAGAGACCCAGTACTTC. It is translated as CASSLDRGHQETQYF.

V is TRBV7-3 and J is TRBJ2-2; possibly TRBD1 for D (5 bases). This CDR3 has 12 residues. CDR1 SGHTA and CDR2 FQGTGA come from the germline V gene. V lost 5 bases, J lost 8 bases, and 9 bases lay in between. The CDR3 sequence is CASSPGKGELFF. The CDR3 nucleotides are TGTGCCAGCAGCCCAGGGAAGGGGGAGCTGTTTTTT.

This clone came up a few times. The chain employs TRBV5-6 and TRBJ1-2, with D tentatively TRBD1 (6 bases). Germline V CDR1 and CDR2: SGHDT, YYEEEE. Between the trimmed V and J ends, which lost 3 bases and 8 bases, there was a span of 8 bases. The CDR3 contains 11 residues. The CDR3, as DNA: TGTGCCAGCAGCTCGACAGGCGGCTACACCTTC. Protein sequence: CASSSTGGYTF. Based on the CDR3 plus reference TRBV5-6 and TRBJ1-2, the full variable domain is DAGVTQSPTHLIKTRGQQVTLRCSPKSGHDTVSWYQQALGQGPQFIFQYYEEEERQRGNFPDRFSGHQFPNYSSELNVNALLLGDSALYLCASSSTGGYTFGSGTRLTVV.

The sample holds a few counts of this clone. V is TRBV10-1 and J is TRBJ1-5, with D perhaps matching TRBD1 (5 bases). Germline assignment: CDR1 WNHNN and CDR2 SYGVQD (reference sequence). V was pared by 2 bases and J by 4 bases, with 12 bases between. This CDR3 has 15 amino acids. The CDR3 loop reads CASSEKGRENQPQHF. In DNA, the CDR3 is TGCGCCAGCAGTGAGAAGGGGAGGGAGAATCAGCCCCAGCATTTT.

This clone appeared a few times. The V call is TRBV6-5, the J call TRBJ2-5, with 7 bases that match TRBD2. Germline V gives CDR1 MNHEY, CDR2 SVGAGI. The CDR3 has 14 amino acids. V dropped 5 bases and J dropped 4; count of bases not matched to a gene: 7. The CDR3 DNA reads as TGTGCCAGCAGTGGAGACCCGGGGGGAGAGACCCAGTACTTC. Translated, it gives CASSGDPGGETQYF.

This clone was seen more than once but under ten times. V gene TRBV9 combines with J gene TRBJ1-4; 10 bases match TRBD1. This CDR3 has 17 amino acids. J lost 3 bases, V lost 3 bases, and 8 bases had no gene match. Germline V lookup: CDR1 SGDLS, CDR2 YYNGEE. The CDR3 loop is CASSGRLGTGANEKLFF. CDR3 nucleotides: TGTGCCAGCAGCGGGAGGTTGGGGACAGGGGCTAATGAAAAACTGTTTTTT.

This sequence joins TRBV7-2 and TRBJ2-7; TRBD2 aligns across 7 bases. The CDR3 runs 15 residues. V lost 5 bases to trimming and J lost 3 bases; unmatched junction nucleotides: 10. CDR1 is SGHTA and CDR2 is FQGNSA in the germline V gene. This CDR3 reads CASSQKMTSSYEQYF. The DNA of the CDR3 is TGTGCCAGCAGCCAGAAAATGACTAGCAGCTACGAGCAGTACTTC.

The chain combines TRBV5-1 with TRBJ2-7, with 11 bases lining up with TRBD1. The germline CDR1 and CDR2 sequences are SGHRS and YFSETQ. V was clipped by 4 bases and J by 4 bases; unmatched bases: 7. CDR3 size: 15 residues. The CDR3 sequence is CASSRDRGAQYEQYF. The DNA for the CDR3 is TGCGCCAGCAGCAGGGACAGGGGGGCACAGTACGAGCAGTACTTC.